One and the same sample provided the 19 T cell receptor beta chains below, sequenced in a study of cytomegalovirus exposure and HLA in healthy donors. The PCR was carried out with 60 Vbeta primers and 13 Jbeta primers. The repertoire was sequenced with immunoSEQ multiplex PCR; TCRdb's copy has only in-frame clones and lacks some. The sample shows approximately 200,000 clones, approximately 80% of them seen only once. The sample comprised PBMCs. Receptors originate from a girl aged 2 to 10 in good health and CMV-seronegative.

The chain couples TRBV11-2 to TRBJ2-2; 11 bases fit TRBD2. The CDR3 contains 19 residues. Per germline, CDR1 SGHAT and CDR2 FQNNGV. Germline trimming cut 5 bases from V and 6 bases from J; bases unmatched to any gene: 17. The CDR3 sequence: CASSTDRADSGRAAGELFF. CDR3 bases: TGTGCCAGCAGCACGGACAGGGCAGATAGCGGGAGGGCCGCCGGGGAGCTGTTTTTT.

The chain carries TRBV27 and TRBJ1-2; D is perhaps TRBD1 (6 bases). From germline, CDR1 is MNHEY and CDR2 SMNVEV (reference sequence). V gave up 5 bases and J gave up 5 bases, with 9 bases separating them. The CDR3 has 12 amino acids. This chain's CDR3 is CASSPQGYGYTF. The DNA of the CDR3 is TGTGCCAGCAGTCCGCAGGGGTATGGCTACACCTTC.

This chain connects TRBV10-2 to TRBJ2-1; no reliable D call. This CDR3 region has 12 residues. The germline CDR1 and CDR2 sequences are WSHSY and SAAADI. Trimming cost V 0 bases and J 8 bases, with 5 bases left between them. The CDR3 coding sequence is TGCGCCAGCAGTGAGTCTATTTATGAGCAGTTCTTC. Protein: CASSESIYEQFF.

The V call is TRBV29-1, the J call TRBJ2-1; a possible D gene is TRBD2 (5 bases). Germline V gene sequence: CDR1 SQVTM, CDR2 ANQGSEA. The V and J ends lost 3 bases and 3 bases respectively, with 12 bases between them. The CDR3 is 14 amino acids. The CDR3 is CSVDRLRLYNEQFF. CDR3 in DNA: TGCAGCGTTGATCGACTACGCCTCTACAATGAGCAGTTCTTC.

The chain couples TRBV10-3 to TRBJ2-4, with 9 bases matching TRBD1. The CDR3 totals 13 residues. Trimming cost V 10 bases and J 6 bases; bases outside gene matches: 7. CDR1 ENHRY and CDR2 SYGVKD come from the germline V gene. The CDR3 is CATEGGQGNIQYF. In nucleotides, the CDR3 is TGTGCCACCGAGGGGGGACAGGGAAACATTCAGTACTTC.

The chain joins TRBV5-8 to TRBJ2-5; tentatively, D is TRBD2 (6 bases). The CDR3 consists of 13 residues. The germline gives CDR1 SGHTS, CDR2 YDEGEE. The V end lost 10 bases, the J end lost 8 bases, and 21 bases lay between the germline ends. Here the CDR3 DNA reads TGTGCCGGACATCGGGACTTTCAGAAAACCCAGTACTTC. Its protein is CAGHRDFQKTQYF.

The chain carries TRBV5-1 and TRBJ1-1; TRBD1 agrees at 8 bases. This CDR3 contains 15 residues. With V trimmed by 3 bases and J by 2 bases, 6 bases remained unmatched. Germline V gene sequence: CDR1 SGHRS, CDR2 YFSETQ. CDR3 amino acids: CASSSGQGANTEAFF. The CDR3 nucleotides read TGCGCCAGCAGCTCCGGACAGGGAGCTAACACTGAAGCTTTCTTT.

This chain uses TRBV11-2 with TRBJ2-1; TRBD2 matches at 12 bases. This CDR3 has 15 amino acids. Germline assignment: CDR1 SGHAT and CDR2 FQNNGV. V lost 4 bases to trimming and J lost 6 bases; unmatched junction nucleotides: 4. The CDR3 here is CASSWRLAGVNEQFF. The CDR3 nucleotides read TGTGCCAGCAGCTGGAGACTAGCGGGAGTCAATGAGCAGTTCTTC.

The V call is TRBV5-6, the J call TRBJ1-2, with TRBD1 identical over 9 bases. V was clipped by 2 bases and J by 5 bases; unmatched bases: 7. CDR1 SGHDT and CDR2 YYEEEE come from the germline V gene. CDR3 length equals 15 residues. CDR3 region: CASSFLGQGRYGYTF. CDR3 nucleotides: TGTGCCAGCAGCTTTCTAGGACAGGGGAGGTATGGCTACACCTTC.

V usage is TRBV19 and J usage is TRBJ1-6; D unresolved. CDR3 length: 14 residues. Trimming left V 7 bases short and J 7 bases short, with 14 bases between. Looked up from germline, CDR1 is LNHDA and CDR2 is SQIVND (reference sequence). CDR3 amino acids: CASTPEGRNSPLHF. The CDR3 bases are TGTGCCAGTACCCCGGAGGGCCGGAATTCACCCCTCCACTTT.

DNA for the CDR3: TGTGCCAGCAGTGAATTTCTTTGGGACAGAGATACCTATCAGCCCCAGCATTTT. Encoded protein: CASSEFLWDRDTYQPQHF. V and J are TRBV6-1 and TRBJ1-5; 7 bases line up with TRBD1. Looked up from germline, CDR1 is MNHNS and CDR2 is SASEGT. The CDR3 totals 18 residues. The trim removed 2 bases at V and 5 bases at J, leaving 15 bases unmatched.

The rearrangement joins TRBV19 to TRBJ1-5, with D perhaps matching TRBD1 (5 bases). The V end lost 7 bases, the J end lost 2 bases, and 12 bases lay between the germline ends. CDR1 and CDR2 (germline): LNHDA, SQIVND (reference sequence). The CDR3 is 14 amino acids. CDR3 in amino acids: CASNSGIGNQPQHF. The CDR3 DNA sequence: TGTGCCAGTAATTCAGGGATAGGCAATCAGCCCCAGCATTTT. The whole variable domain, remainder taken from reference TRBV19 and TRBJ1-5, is DGGITQSPKYLFRKEGQNVTLSCEQNLNHDAMYWYRQDPGQGLRLIYYSQIVNDFQKGDIAEGYSVSREKKESFPLTVTSAQKNPTAFYLCASNSGIGNQPQHFGDGTRLSIL.

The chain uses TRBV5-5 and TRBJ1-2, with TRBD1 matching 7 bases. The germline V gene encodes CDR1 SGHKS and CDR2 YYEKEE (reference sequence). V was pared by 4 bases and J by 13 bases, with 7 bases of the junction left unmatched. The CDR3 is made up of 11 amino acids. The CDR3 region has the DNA TGTGCCAGCAGCGCACAGGGGCCCTGCACCTTC. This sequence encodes CASSAQGPCTF.

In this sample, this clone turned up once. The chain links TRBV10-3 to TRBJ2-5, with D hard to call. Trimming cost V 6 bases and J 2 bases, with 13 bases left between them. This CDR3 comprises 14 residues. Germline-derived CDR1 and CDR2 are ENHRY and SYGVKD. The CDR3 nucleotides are TGTGCCATCAGCTTTCGAGAGTTACAAGAGACCCAGTACTTC. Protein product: CAISFRELQETQYF.

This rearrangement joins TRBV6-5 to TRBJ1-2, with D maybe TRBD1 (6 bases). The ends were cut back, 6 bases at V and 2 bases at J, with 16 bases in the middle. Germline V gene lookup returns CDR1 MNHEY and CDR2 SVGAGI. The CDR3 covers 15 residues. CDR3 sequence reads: CASRITGSSNYGYTF. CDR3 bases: TGTGCCAGCAGAATAACAGGGTCCTCCAACTATGGCTACACCTTC.

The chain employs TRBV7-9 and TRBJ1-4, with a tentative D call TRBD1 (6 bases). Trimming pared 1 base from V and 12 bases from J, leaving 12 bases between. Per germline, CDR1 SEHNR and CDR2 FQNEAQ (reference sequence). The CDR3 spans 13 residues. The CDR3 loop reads CASSLVGQGELFF. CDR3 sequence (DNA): TGTGCCAGCAGCTTAGTGGGACAAGGAGAACTGTTTTTT. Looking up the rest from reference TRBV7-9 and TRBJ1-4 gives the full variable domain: DTGVSQNPRHKITKRGQNVTFRCDPISEHNRLYWYRQTLGQGPEFLTYFQNEAQLEKSRLLSDRFSAERPKGSFSTLEIQRTEQGDSAMYLCASSLVGQGELFFGSGTQLSVL.

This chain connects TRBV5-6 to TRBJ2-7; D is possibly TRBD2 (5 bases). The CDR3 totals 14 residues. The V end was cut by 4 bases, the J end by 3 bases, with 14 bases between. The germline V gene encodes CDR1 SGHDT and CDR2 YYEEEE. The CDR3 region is CASSILDLNYEQYF. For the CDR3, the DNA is TGTGCCAGCAGCATACTAGACTTAAACTACGAGCAGTACTTC.

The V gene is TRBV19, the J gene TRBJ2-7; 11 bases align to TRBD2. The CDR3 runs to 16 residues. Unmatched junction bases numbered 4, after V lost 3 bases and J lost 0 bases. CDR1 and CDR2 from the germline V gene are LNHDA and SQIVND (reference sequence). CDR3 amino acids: CASSIRLAGNSYEQYF. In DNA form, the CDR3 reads TGTGCCAGTAGTATCCGACTAGCGGGGAACTCCTACGAGCAGTACTTC.

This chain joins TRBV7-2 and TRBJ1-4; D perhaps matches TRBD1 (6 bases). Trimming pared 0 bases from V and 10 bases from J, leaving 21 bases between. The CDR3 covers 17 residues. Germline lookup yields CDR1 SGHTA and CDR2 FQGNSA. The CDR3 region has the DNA TGTGCCAGCAGCTTAGCGCCTACAGGGACCCGGATAGGAAAACTGTTTTTT. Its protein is CASSLAPTGTRIGKLFF.